These 25 T cell receptor beta chains share one sample of origin, sequenced in a study of technical replicates of blood from a few donors. Assay: immunoSEQ multiplex PCR; the TCRdb copy retains only in-frame clones and omits some. The profile shows about 89,000 clones, approximately 94% of them singletons. Sequenced input: T cells isolated from PBMCs. The receptors here all came from a human donor in good health.

There are a few counts of this clone. V is TRBV20-1 and J is TRBJ2-2; D not resolved. The germline CDR1 and CDR2 sequences are DFQATT and SNEGSKA (reference sequence). The V end was cut by 1 base, the J end by 6 bases, with 3 bases between. The CDR3 is 11 amino acids. The CDR3 here is CSARGPGELFF. Written as DNA, the CDR3 is TGCAGTGCTAGAGGGCCCGGGGAGCTGTTTTTT.

The chain is built from TRBV4-1 and TRBJ2-7, with D perhaps matching TRBD2 (5 bases). This CDR3 comprises 13 residues. The V and J ends lost 5 bases and 1 base respectively, with 9 bases between them. The germline V gene has CDR1 MGHRA and CDR2 YSYEKL. In DNA form, the CDR3 reads TGCGCCAGCAGCTTCCGGGAATCCTACGAGCAGTACTTC. Protein product: CASSFRESYEQYF.

The rearrangement links TRBV11-2 to TRBJ2-4, with 7 bases fitting TRBD2. V dropped 2 bases and J dropped 2; count of bases not matched to a gene: 3. CDR3 length: 15 residues. Germline values: CDR1 SGHAT, CDR2 FQNNGV. The CDR3 DNA is TGTGCCAGCAGCTTACCTAGCGGACCCAAAAACATTCAGTACTTC. This encodes CASSLPSGPKNIQYF.

This clone has a single count. The chain links TRBV14 to TRBJ1-2; no clear D gene. The CDR3 runs 13 residues. Germline V gene lookup returns CDR1 SGHDN and CDR2 FVKESK. The germline V and J ends were trimmed by 3 bases and 4 bases, with 9 bases remaining between them. The CDR3 protein is CASSQEGFYGYTF. In DNA form, the CDR3 reads TGTGCCAGCAGCCAGGAGGGATTCTATGGCTACACCTTC.

The rearrangement uses TRBV4-1 and TRBJ2-2, with 7 bases fitting TRBD2. Losses at the gene ends were 4 bases for V and 4 bases for J; bases not matched to a gene: 9. This CDR3 is 16 amino acids long. Germline values: CDR1 MGHRA, CDR2 YSYEKL. Here the CDR3 reads CASSPRGGPGTGELFF. DNA for the CDR3: TGCGCCAGCAGCCCGCGGGGAGGGCCGGGCACCGGGGAGCTGTTTTTT.

V usage is TRBV2 and J usage is TRBJ1-2; a possible D gene is TRBD1 (5 bases). The CDR3 is 14 amino acids. Germline CDR1 and CDR2: SNHLY and FYNNEI. V lost 1 base and J 7 bases, leaving 13 bases between the germline ends. CDR3 amino acids: CASSEVGGSFGYTF. The CDR3 region has the DNA TGTGCCAGCAGTGAAGTGGGGGGTTCCTTTGGCTACACCTTC.

The J gene is TRBJ2-1, the V gene TRBV7-2; 8 bases agree with TRBD2. Germline trimming cut 1 base from V and 7 bases from J; bases unmatched to any gene: 3. The CDR3 extends over 14 amino acids. Germline CDR1 is SGHTA and CDR2 is FQGNSA. The CDR3 sequence is CASSLGTSMNEQFF. CDR3 bases: TGTGCCAGCAGCTTAGGGACTAGCATGAATGAGCAGTTCTTC.

CDR3 protein: CSVGWTSGREETQYF. Here the CDR3 DNA reads TGCAGCGTTGGATGGACTAGCGGGAGGGAAGAGACCCAGTACTTC. The genes are TRBV29-1 and TRBJ2-5; 15 nucleotides agree with TRBD2. With 4 bases clipped from V and 3 bases from J, the junction kept 3 bases outside the gene matches. The length of the CDR3 is 15 residues. The germline CDR1 and CDR2 sequences are SQVTM and ANQGSEA.

The V gene is TRBV30, the J gene TRBJ1-6; D is undetermined. This CDR3 has 13 residues. The germline V and J ends were trimmed by 0 bases and 11 bases, with 11 bases remaining between them. CDR1 and CDR2 (germline): GTSNPN, SVGIG (reference sequence). The CDR3 coding sequence is TGTGCCTGGAGTGTCGATTCGGGGACACCCCTCCACTTT. Protein sequence: CAWSVDSGTPLHF.

V usage is TRBV18 and J usage is TRBJ2-1; 16 bases are shared with TRBD2. Germline values: CDR1 KGHSH, CDR2 LQKENI. Losses at the gene ends were 3 bases for V and 9 bases for J; bases not matched to a gene: 5. This CDR3 contains 16 residues. The CDR3 DNA is TGTGCCAGCTCACCCTCGGGACTAGCGGGAGGGGGTGAGCAGTTCTTC. Residues: CASSPSGLAGGGEQFF.

J is TRBJ2-7 and V is TRBV15, with D perhaps TRBD1 (6 bases). The V end was cut by 1 base, the J end by 5 bases, with 9 bases between. The CDR3 is 13 amino acids. CDR1 LNHNV and CDR2 YYDKDF come from the germline V gene (reference sequence). In DNA, the CDR3 is TGTGCCACCAGCAGAGGAACAGGGCACGAGCAGTACTTC. Its translation is CATSRGTGHEQYF.

This chain links TRBV19 with TRBJ1-1; TRBD1 is a possible D gene (6 bases). CDR3 length: 14 amino acids. The germline CDR1 and CDR2 sequences are LNHDA and SQIVND (reference sequence). The germline V and J ends were trimmed by 5 bases and 0 bases, with 10 bases remaining between them. CDR3 DNA: TGTGCCAGTAGTCTTCAGGGGCTGAACACTGAAGCTTTCTTT. Translating gives CASSLQGLNTEAFF.

V usage is TRBV27 and J usage is TRBJ1-2, with TRBD1 matching over 9 bases. J was trimmed by 7 bases and V by 8 bases; bases with no gene match: 14. CDR3 length equals 15 residues. Germline CDR1 MNHEY, CDR2 SMNVEV (reference sequence). The CDR3 sequence: CASRRDRVTLGGYTF. The CDR3 DNA follows: TGTGCCAGCCGACGGGACAGGGTTACATTGGGTGGCTACACCTTC.

The rearrangement uses TRBV5-1 and TRBJ2-3; 16 positions agree with TRBD2. Germline assignment: CDR1 SGHRS and CDR2 YFSETQ. The trim removed 5 bases at V and 0 bases at J, leaving 6 bases unmatched. The CDR3 runs 18 residues. The CDR3 sequence: CASRTGTSGRASTDTQYF. The CDR3 DNA follows: TGCGCCAGCAGAACCGGGACTAGCGGGAGGGCCAGCACAGATACGCAGTATTTT.

The rearrangement uses TRBV11-2 and TRBJ2-7; 8 nucleotides agree with TRBD2. Trimming at V came to 6 bases and at J to 0 bases, leaving 10 bases not matched to a gene. The CDR3 is 16 residues long. From germline, CDR1 is SGHAT and CDR2 FQNNGV. The CDR3 region has the DNA TGTGCCAGCAGTCTTATAGCGGGACCCAGCTCCTACGAGCAGTACTTC. It encodes CASSLIAGPSSYEQYF.

This sequence joins TRBV6-5 and TRBJ1-5, with a possible D match to TRBD1 (5 bases). Germline loops: CDR1 MNHEY, CDR2 SVGAGI. V shed 4 bases and J shed 6 bases, with 16 bases lying between them. The CDR3 runs to 15 residues. CDR3: CASSSGYGIFQPQHF. The CDR3 bases are TGTGCCAGCAGTTCAGGGTACGGTATATTTCAGCCCCAGCATTTT.

This chain uses TRBV7-6 with TRBJ2-3; D is unclear. The V and J ends lost 3 bases and 5 bases respectively, with 6 bases between them. The length of the CDR3 is 12 residues. Germline loops: CDR1 SGHVS, CDR2 FNYEAQ. The CDR3 is CASSLAQDTQYF. For the CDR3, the DNA is TGTGCCAGCAGCTTGGCCCAAGATACGCAGTATTTT.

This chain links TRBV19 with TRBJ1-5, with D uncertain. Trimming pared 4 bases from V and 4 bases from J, leaving 11 bases between. The CDR3 loop spans 14 amino acids. CDR1 and CDR2 (germline): LNHDA, SQIVND (reference sequence). The DNA for the CDR3 is TGTGCCAGTAGTAGGGTGAGCGGTAATCAGCCCCAGCATTTT. Amino acids: CASSRVSGNQPQHF.

The J gene is TRBJ2-1, the V gene TRBV7-6; 7 bases agree with TRBD1. This CDR3 is 13 amino acids long. The germline gives CDR1 SGHVS, CDR2 FNYEAQ. V lost 4 bases and J lost 5; bases outside the gene matches: 2. CDR3 loop: CASSWDSHNEQFF. DNA for the CDR3: TGTGCCAGCAGCTGGGACAGCCACAATGAGCAGTTCTTC.

The chain has TRBV4-1 and TRBJ1-2; TRBD1 is a possible D gene (6 bases). V lost 3 bases and J lost 4, with 15 bases in between. This CDR3 spans 15 amino acids. Germline CDR1 is MGHRA and CDR2 is YSYEKL. CDR3 DNA sequence: TGCGCCAGCAGCCACGTAATCCGGGACACCTATGGCTACACCTTC. Amino acids: CASSHVIRDTYGYTF.

The chain is built from TRBV18 and TRBJ2-7; D call uncertain. Germline CDR1 and CDR2: KGHSH and LQKENI. The CDR3 length is 15 residues. Deletions cut 3 bases from V and 3 bases from J, with 15 bases between. The CDR3 region has the DNA TGTGCCAGCTCACCCTGGAGCGAGGCGTACTACGAGCAGTACTTC. As protein: CASSPWSEAYYEQYF.

The chain recombines TRBV11-3 with TRBJ1-1; D is perhaps TRBD1 (5 bases). Germline CDR1 is SGHNT and CDR2 is YENEEA. Trimming took off 3 bases at V and 0 bases at J, with 11 bases between the two ends. There are 15 residues in the CDR3. The chain's CDR3 is CASSLGGAMNTEAFF. CDR3 bases: TGTGCCAGCAGCTTGGGAGGGGCAATGAACACTGAAGCTTTCTTT.

The chain links TRBV23-1 to TRBJ2-4; tentative D call: TRBD2 (6 bases). TRBV23-1 is an open reading frame, and its role is uncertain. V lost 4 bases and J 0 bases, leaving 13 bases between the germline ends. CDR3 length: 16 residues. The DNA of the CDR3 is TGCGCCAGCAGTCCCTACAGGAGGGTAGCCAAAAACATTCAGTACTTC. It encodes CASSPYRRVAKNIQYF.

CDR3 residues: CASGSSKRLARNEQFF. DNA for the CDR3: TGTGCTAGTGGTTCCTCAAAACGACTAGCGCGAAATGAGCAGTTCTTC. The rearrangement links TRBV12-5 to TRBJ2-1; TRBD2 matches 8 bases. The CDR3 spans 16 residues. Germline V gives CDR1 LGHNT, CDR2 FRNRAP. The ends lost 4 bases at V and 7 bases at J; junction bases unmatched: 12. Based on the CDR3 plus reference TRBV12-5 and TRBJ2-1, the full variable domain is DARVTQTPRHKVTEMGQEVTMRCQPILGHNTVFWYRQTMMQGLELLAYFRNRAPLDDSGMPKDRFSAEMPDATLATLKIQPSEPRDSAVYFCASGSSKRLARNEQFFGPGTRLTVL.

The chain employs TRBV7-9 and TRBJ2-1, with TRBD1 as a possible D gene (5 bases). The V gene's germline CDR1 is SEHNR and CDR2 FQNEAQ (reference sequence). This CDR3 has 16 amino acids. Trimming took 1 base from V and 0 from J, leaving 10 bases between them. In nucleotides, the CDR3 is TGTGCCAGCAGCTTAGGTATGGGGCCCTCCTACAATGAGCAGTTCTTC. As protein: CASSLGMGPSYNEQFF.